The 24 T cell receptor beta chains presented below share a single source sample, sequenced in a study of T cells expressing NK-cell markers. TCRdb reanalyzed the 5' RACE reads, giving one entry per CDR3 protein sequence and no DNA. In all, the sample yields about 460,000 distinct CDR3 sequences. Sample: blood T cells: a sorted CD56 or NKG2C T cell subset, CD4+ or CD8+ T cells, or bulk PBMC T cells (not recorded which). The receptors stem from a woman in her fifties or sixties in good health.

J is TRBJ2-3 and V is TRBV6-5; with no DNA, the TCRdb D assignment of TRBD2 cannot be verified. This CDR3 region has 13 residues. Germline V lookup: CDR1 MNHEY, CDR2 SVGAGI. CDR3 sequence: CASSAGHTDTQYF.

V gene TRBV19 combines with J gene TRBJ2-5. CDR3 length: 13 residues. The germline gives CDR1 LNHDA, CDR2 SQIVND (reference sequence). The chain's CDR3 is CASSSSVQETQYF.

The V and J genes are TRBV20-1 and TRBJ2-1; there is no DNA to check the TCRdb D call of TRBD2. The V gene's germline CDR1 is DFQATT and CDR2 SNEGSKA (reference sequence). This CDR3 comprises 17 residues. This CDR3 reads CSARWPRLAAFNNEQFF.

The V gene is TRBV6-5, the J gene TRBJ2-1; TCRdb calls TRBD1, which cannot be checked without DNA. This CDR3 is 15 amino acids long. The V gene's germline CDR1 is MNHEY and CDR2 SVGAGI. The CDR3 spells CASNSGTLQYNEQFF.

The chain joins TRBV24-1 to TRBJ2-1; TCRdb gives TRBD2 as the D gene, but with no DNA this cannot be confirmed. The germline V gene has CDR1 KGHDR and CDR2 SFDVKD. This CDR3 is 15 amino acids long. CDR3 amino acids: CATSESSGSIYEQFF.

The V gene is TRBV4-1, the J gene TRBJ1-5; the TCRdb D gene call, TRBD1, has no DNA to confirm it. The CDR3 is 20 amino acids. Germline V gene lookup returns CDR1 MGHRA and CDR2 YSYEKL. This CDR3 is CASSLDQGTGRGLGNQPQHF.

This sequence joins TRBV7-9 and TRBJ2-1; the D gene TCRdb calls, TRBD2, cannot be checked with no DNA. From germline, CDR1 is SEHNR and CDR2 FQNEAQ (reference sequence). The CDR3 is 17 amino acids. The chain's CDR3 is CASSSLRGRDVYNEQFF.

The chain employs TRBV24-1 and TRBJ2-1; checking the TCRdb D call of TRBD2 is not possible without DNA. This CDR3 is built from 15 residues. Germline V gives CDR1 KGHDR, CDR2 SFDVKD. CDR3 residues: CATSDWSSGGRQWFF.

The V gene is TRBV29-1, the J gene TRBJ2-1; TCRdb's D gene call, TRBD2, goes unchecked for lack of DNA. Germline V lookup: CDR1 SQVTM, CDR2 ANQGSEA. There are 14 residues in the CDR3. The CDR3 here is CSVVGTTTNNEQFF.

The chain carries TRBV16 and TRBJ2-5; TCRdb's assignment of TRBD1 cannot be checked, as there is no DNA. Germline V CDR1 and CDR2: KGHSY, FQNENV. The CDR3 is 15 residues long. This CDR3 reads CASSRGQGAGETQYF.

The V gene is TRBV7-9, the J gene TRBJ2-3; TCRdb gives TRBD1 as the D gene, but with no DNA this cannot be confirmed. Germline CDR1 reads SEHNR; CDR2 reads FQNEAQ (reference sequence). This CDR3 comprises 17 residues. CDR3 loop: CASSLYRGLRGTDTQYF.

The rearrangement links TRBV5-1 to TRBJ2-1. The CDR3 is 15 residues long. Per the germline V gene, CDR1 is SGHRS and CDR2 is YFSETQ. The CDR3 loop is CASKKVAGSYNEQFF.

CDR3 sequence reads: CASTGTGKVGELFF. The V and J genes are TRBV28 and TRBJ2-2; TCRdb's D gene call, TRBD1, goes unchecked for lack of DNA. The CDR3 totals 14 residues. Germline V gene sequence: CDR1 MDHEN, CDR2 SYDVKM.

The CDR3 reads CASSAPPGQGYEKLFF. The V call is TRBV2, the J call TRBJ1-4; TCRdb gives TRBD1 as the D gene, but with no DNA this cannot be confirmed. The CDR3 spans 16 residues. Per germline, CDR1 SNHLY and CDR2 FYNNEI.

V gene TRBV10-2 combines with J gene TRBJ1-5; absent DNA, TCRdb's TRBD1 call cannot be checked. The germline CDR1 and CDR2 sequences are WSHSY and SAAADI. The CDR3 extends over 16 amino acids. This chain's CDR3 is CASSDPGRYSNQPQHF.

The chain uses TRBV11-3 and TRBJ2-3. CDR1 and CDR2 from the germline V gene are SGHNT and YENEEA. The CDR3 loop spans 15 amino acids. The CDR3 loop is CASSSRLPGTDTQYF.

This chain uses TRBV28 with TRBJ1-5. This CDR3 contains 15 residues. In germline, CDR1 is MDHEN, CDR2 SYDVKM. Here the CDR3 reads CASSFTGIGDQPQHF.

V is TRBV4-1 and J is TRBJ2-7; with no DNA, the TCRdb D assignment of TRBD1 cannot be verified. There are 13 residues in the CDR3. Germline assignment: CDR1 MGHRA and CDR2 YSYEKL. The CDR3 reads CASSQVQGGEQYF.

This sequence joins TRBV24-1 and TRBJ2-1; the D call from TCRdb, TRBD2, cannot be confirmed without DNA. Looked up from germline, CDR1 is KGHDR and CDR2 is SFDVKD. The CDR3 has 17 amino acids. The CDR3 sequence is CATKPGRRAGIYNEQFF.

This chain uses TRBV10-3 with TRBJ1-5. Germline V gene lookup returns CDR1 ENHRY and CDR2 SYGVKD. The CDR3 extends over 14 amino acids. CDR3 sequence reads: CAISESTGNQPQHF.

The chain joins TRBV7-9 to TRBJ2-3; absent DNA, TCRdb's TRBD1 call cannot be checked. CDR3 length: 17 amino acids. Looked up from germline, CDR1 is SEHNR and CDR2 is FQNEAQ (reference sequence). The CDR3: CASSLGLQGTLLDTQYF.

The chain carries TRBV18 and TRBJ2-1; TCRdb indicates TRBD2, and absent DNA this call remains unverified. The CDR3 contains 14 residues. Per germline, CDR1 KGHSH and CDR2 LQKENI. CDR3 residues: CASSVVAGDHEQFF.

The rearrangement joins TRBV12-3 or TRBV12-4 to TRBJ2-3. The CDR3 has 14 residues. CDR3 amino acids: CASSLDPMADTQYF.

The chain employs TRBV2 and TRBJ2-3; the TCRdb call, TRBD1, lacks DNA for checking. This CDR3 region has 15 residues. CDR1 and CDR2 from the germline V gene are SNHLY and FYNNEI. The CDR3 sequence is CASSTRDRTTFTQYF.